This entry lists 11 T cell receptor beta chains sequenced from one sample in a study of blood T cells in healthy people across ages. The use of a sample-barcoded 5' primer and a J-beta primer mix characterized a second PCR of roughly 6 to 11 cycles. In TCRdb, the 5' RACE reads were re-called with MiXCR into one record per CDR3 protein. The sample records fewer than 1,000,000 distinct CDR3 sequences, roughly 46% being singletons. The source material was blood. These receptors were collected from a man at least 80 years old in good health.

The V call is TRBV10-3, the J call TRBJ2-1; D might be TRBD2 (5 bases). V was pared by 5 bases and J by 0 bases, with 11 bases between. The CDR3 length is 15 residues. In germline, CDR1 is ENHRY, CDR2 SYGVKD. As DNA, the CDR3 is TGTGCCATCAGTACGGGGTCCCGCTCCTACAATGAGCAGTTCTTC. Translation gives CAISTGSRSYNEQFF.

CDR3 nucleotide sequence: TGCGCCAGCAGCGTGGCAGCTAGCGGGACCTCCTACGAGCAGTACTTC. This encodes CASSVAASGTSYEQYF. The V call is TRBV5-1, the J call TRBJ2-7; 9 bases are shared with TRBD2. This CDR3 comprises 16 residues. The J segment lost 0 bases and the V segment lost 4 bases, leaving 8 bases of the junction unmatched. Germline V gives CDR1 SGHRS, CDR2 YFSETQ.

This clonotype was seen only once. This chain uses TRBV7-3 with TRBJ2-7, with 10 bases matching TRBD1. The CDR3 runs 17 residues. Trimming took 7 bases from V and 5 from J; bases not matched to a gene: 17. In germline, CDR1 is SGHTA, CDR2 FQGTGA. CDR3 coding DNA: TGTGCCAGCACACTCGATCTCGACAGGGGGCCAAGCGACGAGCAGTACTTC. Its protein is CASTLDLDRGPSDEQYF.

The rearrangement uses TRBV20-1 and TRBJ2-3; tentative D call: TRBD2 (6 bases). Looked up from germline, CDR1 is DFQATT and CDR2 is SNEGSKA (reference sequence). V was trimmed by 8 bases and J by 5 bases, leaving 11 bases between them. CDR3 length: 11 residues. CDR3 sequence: CSTSRGDTQYF. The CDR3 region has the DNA TGCAGTACATCGCGGGGAGATACGCAGTATTTT.

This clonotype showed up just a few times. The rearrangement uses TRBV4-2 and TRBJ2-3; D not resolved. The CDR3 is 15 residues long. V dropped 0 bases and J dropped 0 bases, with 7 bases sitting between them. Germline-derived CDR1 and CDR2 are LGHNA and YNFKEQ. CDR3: CASSQDQRSTDTQYF. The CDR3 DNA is TGTGCCAGCAGCCAAGATCAGCGAAGCACAGATACGCAGTATTTT.

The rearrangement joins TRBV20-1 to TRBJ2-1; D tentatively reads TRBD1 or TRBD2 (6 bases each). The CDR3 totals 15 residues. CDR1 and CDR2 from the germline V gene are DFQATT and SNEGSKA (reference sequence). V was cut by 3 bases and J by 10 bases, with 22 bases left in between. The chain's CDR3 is CSARGGLAAVSEQFF. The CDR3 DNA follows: TGCAGTGCTAGGGGGGGCCTTGCGGCAGTTTCCGAGCAGTTCTTC.

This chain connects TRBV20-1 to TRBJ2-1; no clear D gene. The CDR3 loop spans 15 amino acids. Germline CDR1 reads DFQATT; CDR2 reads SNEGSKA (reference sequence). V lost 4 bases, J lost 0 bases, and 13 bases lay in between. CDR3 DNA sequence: TGCAGTGCTAACCCACCTACTGGCTCCTACAATGAGCAGTTCTTC. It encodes CSANPPTGSYNEQFF.

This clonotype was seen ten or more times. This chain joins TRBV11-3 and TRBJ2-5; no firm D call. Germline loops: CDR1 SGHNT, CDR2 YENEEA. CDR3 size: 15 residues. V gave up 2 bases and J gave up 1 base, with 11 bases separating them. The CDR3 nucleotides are TGTGCCAGCAGCTTATACTCGGATCCCCAAGAGACCCAGTACTTC. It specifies CASSLYSDPQETQYF.

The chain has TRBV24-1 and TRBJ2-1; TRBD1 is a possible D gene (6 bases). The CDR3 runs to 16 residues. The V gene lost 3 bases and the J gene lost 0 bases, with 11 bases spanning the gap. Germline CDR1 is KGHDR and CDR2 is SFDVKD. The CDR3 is CATSDAAGVSYNEQFF. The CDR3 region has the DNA TGTGCCACCAGTGATGCAGCAGGGGTCTCCTACAATGAGCAGTTCTTC.

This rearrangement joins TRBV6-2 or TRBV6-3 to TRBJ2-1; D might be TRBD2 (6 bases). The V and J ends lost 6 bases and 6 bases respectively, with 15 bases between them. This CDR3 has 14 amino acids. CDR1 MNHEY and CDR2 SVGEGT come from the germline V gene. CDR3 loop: CASSLREGANEQFF. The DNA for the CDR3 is TGTGCCAGCAGCTTGCGGGAAGGGGCCAATGAGCAGTTCTTC.

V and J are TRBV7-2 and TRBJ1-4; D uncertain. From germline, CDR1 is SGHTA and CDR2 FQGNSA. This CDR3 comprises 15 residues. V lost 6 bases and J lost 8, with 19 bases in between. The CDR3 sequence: CASSPGEVVREKLFF. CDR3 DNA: TGTGCCAGCAGTCCCGGCGAGGTGGTTAGAGAAAAACTGTTTTTT.